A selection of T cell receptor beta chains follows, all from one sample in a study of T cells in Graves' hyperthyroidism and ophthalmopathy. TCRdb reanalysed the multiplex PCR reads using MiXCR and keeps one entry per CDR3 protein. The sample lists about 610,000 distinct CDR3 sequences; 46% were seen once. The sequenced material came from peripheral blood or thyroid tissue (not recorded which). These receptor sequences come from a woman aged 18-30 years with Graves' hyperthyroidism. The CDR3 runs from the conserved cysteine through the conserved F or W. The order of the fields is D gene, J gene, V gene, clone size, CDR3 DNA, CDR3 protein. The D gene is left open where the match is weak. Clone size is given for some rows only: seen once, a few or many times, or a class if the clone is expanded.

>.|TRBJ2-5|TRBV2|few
TGTGCCAGCACCACGCGACGGGGTGGGGAGACCCAGTACTTC
CASTTRRGGETQYF
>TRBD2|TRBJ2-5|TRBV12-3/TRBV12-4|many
TGTGCCAGCAGGCCAACTAGCGGGAGGGAGACCCAGTACTTC
CASRPTSGRETQYF
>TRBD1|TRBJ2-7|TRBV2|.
TGTGCCAGCGTCGGGGGACAGGGCACCTACGAGCAGTACTTC
CASVGGQGTYEQYF
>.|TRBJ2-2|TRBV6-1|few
TGTGCCAGCAGGGCCAGGAACACCGGGGAGCTGTTTTTT
CASRARNTGELFF
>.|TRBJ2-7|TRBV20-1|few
TGCAGTGCTAGAGCCCCTTTGATGTGGAGGCAGTACTTC
CSARAPLMWRQYF
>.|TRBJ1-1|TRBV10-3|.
TGTGCCATCAATGATTTGGAGGGGATAAACACTGAGGCTTTCTTT
CAINDLEGINTEAFF
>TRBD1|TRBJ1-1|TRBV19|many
TGTGCCAGTAGTAACAGGGGCGCCACTGAAGCTTTCTTT
CASSNRGATEAFF
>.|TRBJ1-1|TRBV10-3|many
TGTGCCACGGGGCGACAGCTGAACACTGAAGCTTTCTTT
CATGRQLNTEAFF
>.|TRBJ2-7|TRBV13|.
TGTGCCAGCTCACCACGGGGGCGGGGGAGCTCCTACGAGCAGTACTTC
CASSPRGRGSSYEQYF
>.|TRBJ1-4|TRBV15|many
TGTGCCACCAGCAGAGATCGACAGGTTGAAAAACTGTTTTTT
CATSRDRQVEKLFF
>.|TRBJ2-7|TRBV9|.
TGTGCCAGCAGCCCTTGGGTCTACGAGCAGTACTTC
CASSPWVYEQYF
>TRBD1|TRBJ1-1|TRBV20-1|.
TGCAGTGCAACCTCGGACAGGGGGCTAACTGAAGCTTTCTTT
CSATSDRGLTEAFF
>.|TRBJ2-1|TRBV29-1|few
TGCAGCGTTGAAGATCCGCAACGCATCAATGAGCAGTTCTTC
CSVEDPQRINEQFF
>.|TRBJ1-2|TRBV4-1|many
TGCGCCAGCAGCCCGTATGGGACATCATATGGCTACACCTTC
CASSPYGTSYGYTF
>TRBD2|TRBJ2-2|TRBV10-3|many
TGTGCCATCAGTCCCCCAACTAGCGTAGCAGGCGGGGAGCTGTTTTTT
CAISPPTSVAGGELFF
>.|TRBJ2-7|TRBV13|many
TGTGCCAGCAGCATCGGGACCGGGCTCGAGCAGTACTTC
CASSIGTGLEQYF
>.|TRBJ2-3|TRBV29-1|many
TGCAGCGTGGATAGTACAGGGGATACGCAGTATTTT
CSVDSTGDTQYF
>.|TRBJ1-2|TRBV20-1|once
TGCAGTGCTAGACTAGCCTATGGCTACACCTTC
CSARLAYGYTF
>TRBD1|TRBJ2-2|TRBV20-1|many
TGCAGTGCTAGGGGGACAGGCACGAACACCGGGGAGCTGTTTTTT
CSARGTGTNTGELFF
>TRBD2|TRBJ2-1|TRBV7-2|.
TGTGCCAGCACGGGACTAACCTACAATGAGCAGTTCTTC
CASTGLTYNEQFF
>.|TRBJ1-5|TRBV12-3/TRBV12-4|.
TGTGCCAGCAGACACCCGGGACACCCCGAGCATTTT
CASRHPGHPEHF
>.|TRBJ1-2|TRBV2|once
TGTGCTAGTCGGCCAGCCGCTAACTATGGCTACACCTTC
CASRPAANYGYTF
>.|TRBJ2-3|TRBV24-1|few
TGTGCCACCAGTGACCACTCTGGGGGGGCGAAAACGCAGTATTTT
CATSDHSGGAKTQYF
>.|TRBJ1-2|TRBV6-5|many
TGTGCCAGCAGTTTTTCGACAGGAACTTATGGCTACACCTTC
CASSFSTGTYGYTF
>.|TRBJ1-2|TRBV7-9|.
TGTGCCAGCAGCACCGGGGAGGTACGCAACTATGGCTACACCTTC
CASSTGEVRNYGYTF
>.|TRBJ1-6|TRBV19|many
TGTGCCAGTAGTATAAATGGTTCACCCCTCCACTTT
CASSINGSPLHF
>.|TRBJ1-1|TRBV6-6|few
TGTGCCAGCAGTTACTCGCCGGGGTTCACTGAAGCTTTCTTT
CASSYSPGFTEAFF
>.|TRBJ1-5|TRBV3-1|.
TGTGCCAGCAGCCAAGTGGATATTTCCAATCAGCCCCAGCATTTT
CASSQVDISNQPQHF
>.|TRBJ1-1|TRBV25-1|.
TGTGCCAGCGTTGGGTATGGCACTGAAGCTTTCTTT
CASVGYGTEAFF
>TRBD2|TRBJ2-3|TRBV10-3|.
TGTGCCATCAGTGAGGCGGGGGGTCGAACGGATACGCAGTATTTT
CAISEAGGRTDTQYF
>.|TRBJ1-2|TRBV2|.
TGTGCCAGTGATCAGGGGAAACTTAGCTATGGCTACACCTTC
CASDQGKLSYGYTF
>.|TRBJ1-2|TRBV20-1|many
TGCAGTGCTCCCATCTCCGGGGGCTACACCTTC
CSAPISGGYTF
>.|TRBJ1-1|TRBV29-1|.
TGCAGCACTAGCGGGAGGCTAAACACTGAAGCTTTCTTT
CSTSGRLNTEAFF
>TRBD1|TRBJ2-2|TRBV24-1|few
TGTGCCACCAGTGATTTGTCGGGACAGGGTCGGCACGGGGAGCTGTTTTTT
CATSDLSGQGRHGELFF
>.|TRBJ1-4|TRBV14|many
TGTGCCAGCAGCCTTAACCCACCGGGGCTTAATGAAAAACTGTTTTTT
CASSLNPPGLNEKLFF
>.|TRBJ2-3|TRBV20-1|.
TGCAGTGCTAGAGATTCTGGTGGTCTGGGGGATACGCAGTATTTT
CSARDSGGLGDTQYF
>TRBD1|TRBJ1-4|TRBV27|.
TGTGCCAGCAGTTTACTGACAGGGCTTGAAAAACTGTTTTTT
CASSLLTGLEKLFF
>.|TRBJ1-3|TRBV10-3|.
TGTGCCATCAGTGATGCCAGGGCTGGAAACACCATATATTTT
CAISDARAGNTIYF
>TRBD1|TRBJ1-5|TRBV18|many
TGTGCCAGCTCCTACGGTACAGGGGCAGGTCAGCCCCAGCATTTT
CASSYGTGAGQPQHF
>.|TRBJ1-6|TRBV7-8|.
TGTGCCAGCAGCTCCTTTTTGGGGACACCCCTCCACTTT
CASSSFLGTPLHF
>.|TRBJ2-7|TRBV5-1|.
TGTGCCAGCAGCTTGGGGCCAGGGAGATACGAGCAGTACTTC
CASSLGPGRYEQYF
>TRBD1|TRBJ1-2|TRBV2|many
TGTGCCAGCTTCGACAGGGGTGGCTACACCTTC
CASFDRGGYTF
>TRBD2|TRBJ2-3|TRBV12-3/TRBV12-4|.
TGTGCCAGCAGTCCCCGGACTAGCGGAGTTAGCACAGATACGCAGTATTTT
CASSPRTSGVSTDTQYF
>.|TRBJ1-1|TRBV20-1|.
TGCAGTGCTAGACTTCTGGCGGGTGGTGAAGCTTTCTTT
CSARLLAGGEAFF
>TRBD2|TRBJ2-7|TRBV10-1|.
TGCGCCTTCATCGGGAGGATCTACGAGCAGTACTTC
CAFIGRIYEQYF
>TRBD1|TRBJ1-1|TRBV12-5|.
TGTGCTAGTGGTGGACAGGGCAGAGCTTTCTTT
CASGGQGRAFF
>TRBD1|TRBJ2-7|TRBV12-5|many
TGTGCTAGTGGTATCTGGGACAGTTACTACGAGCAGTACTTC
CASGIWDSYYEQYF
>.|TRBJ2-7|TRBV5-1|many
TGCGCCAGCAGGGAGACAGGCAGGGCGGCGTTGGAACAGTACTTC
CASRETGRAALEQYF
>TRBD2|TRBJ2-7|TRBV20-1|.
TGCAGTGCGCATCCTAGCGGGATGAACACCGGGGAGCTGTACTTC
CSAHPSGMNTGELYF
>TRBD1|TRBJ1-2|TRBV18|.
TGTGCCAGCTCACCACGGGACAGGGGATTTCGACGGGATGGCTACACCTTC
CASSPRDRGFRRDGYTF
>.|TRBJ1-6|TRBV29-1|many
TGCAGCGTTGCACAGGGTCCCAATTCACCCCTCCACTTT
CSVAQGPNSPLHF
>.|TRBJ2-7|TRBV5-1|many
TGCGCCAGCAGCTCGGACGCAGCCTACGAGCAGTACTTC
CASSSDAAYEQYF
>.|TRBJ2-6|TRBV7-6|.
TGTGCCAGCAGCTTAGAATTCTCCGGGGGCCCTTACTCTGGGGCCAACGTCCTGACTTTC
CASSLEFSGGPYSGANVLTF